The sample holds many counts of the clone carrying this TCR beta chain. Its antigen is undetermined. The data were obtained in a study of early T cells in non-severe SARS-CoV-2 infection. Study details: From unsorted whole blood, bulk RNA was sequenced, and the chains remained unpaired.

Study outcomes and limitations: VDJdb matching favored anti-spike CD8 responses, missing private and CD4 specificities.

Individually, cDNA molecules had unique molecular identifiers attached to them. MiXCR, run by TCRdb on the 5' RACE reads, gives a single entry per CDR3 protein. The sample includes 65,000 to 80,000 distinct CDR3 sequences, 11% seen only once; the top ten take approximately 4.5%. Germline CDR1 reads SGHTA; CDR2 reads FQGNSA. The CDR3 length is 17 residues. Trimming shortened V by 3 bases and J by 0 bases, and 12 bases separated the two germline ends. The sequencing sample was made of whole blood. The chain employs TRBV7-2 and TRBJ1-6, with D possibly matching TRBD1 (5 bases). This TCR derives from an adult who was a healthcare worker with PCR-confirmed SARS-CoV-2 infection or an uninfected control (not recorded which). CDR3 DNA sequence: TGTGCCAGCAGCTTTAGGGGAGGCAGCTCCTATAATTCACCCCTCCACTTT. It specifies CASSFRGGSSYNSPLHF.